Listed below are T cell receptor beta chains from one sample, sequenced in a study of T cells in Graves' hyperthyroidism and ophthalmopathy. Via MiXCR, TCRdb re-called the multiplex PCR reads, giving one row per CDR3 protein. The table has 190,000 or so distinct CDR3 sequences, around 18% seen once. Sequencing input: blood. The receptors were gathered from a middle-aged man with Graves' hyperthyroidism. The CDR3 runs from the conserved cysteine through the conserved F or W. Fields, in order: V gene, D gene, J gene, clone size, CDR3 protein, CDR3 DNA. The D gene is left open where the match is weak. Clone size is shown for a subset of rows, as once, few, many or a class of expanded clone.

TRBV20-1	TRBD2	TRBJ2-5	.	CSARDPLAGGHQETQYF	TGCAGTGCTAGAGATCCGCTAGCGGGGGGGCACCAAGAGACCCAGTACTTC
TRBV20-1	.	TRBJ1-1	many	CSARVFGGGRNTEAFF	TGCAGTGCTAGAGTATTCGGGGGGGGCAGGAACACTGAAGCTTTCTTT
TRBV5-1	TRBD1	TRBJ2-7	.	CASSLGAGTGGYEQYF	TGTGCCAGCAGCTTAGGTGCAGGGACAGGGGGCTACGAGCAGTACTTC
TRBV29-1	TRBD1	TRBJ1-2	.	CSVGTGFADGYTF	TGCAGCGTTGGGACAGGGTTCGCGGATGGCTACACCTTC
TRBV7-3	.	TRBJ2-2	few	CASSTRGGGTGELFF	TGTGCCAGCAGCACCAGGGGCGGAGGCACCGGGGAGCTGTTTTTT
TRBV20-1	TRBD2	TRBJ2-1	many	CSASAGGGDNEQFF	TGCAGTGCTAGTGCGGGCGGGGGAGACAATGAGCAGTTCTTC
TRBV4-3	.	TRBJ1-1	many	CASSQALGRLNTEAFF	TGCGCCAGCAGCCAAGCTCTCGGGAGGTTGAACACTGAAGCTTTCTTT
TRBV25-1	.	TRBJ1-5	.	CASSRGGWSNQPQHF	TGTGCCAGCAGTCGCGGGGGCTGGAGCAATCAGCCCCAGCATTTT
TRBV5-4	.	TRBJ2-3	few	CASSLELLNTDTQYF	TGTGCCAGCAGCTTGGAGCTCCTTAACACAGATACGCAGTATTTT
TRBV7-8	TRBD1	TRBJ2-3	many	CASSSRTGGHTDTQYF	TGTGCCAGCAGCTCCCGGACAGGGGGACACACAGATACGCAGTATTTT
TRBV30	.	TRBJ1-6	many	CAWTGDETYNSPLHF	TGTGCCTGGACCGGGGACGAGACCTATAATTCACCCCTCCACTTT
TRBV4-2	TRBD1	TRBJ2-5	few	CASSQEGTGVETQYF	TGTGCCAGCAGCCAAGAGGGAACAGGGGTCGAGACCCAGTACTTC
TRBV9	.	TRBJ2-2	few	CASSGTGELNTGELFF	TGTGCCAGCAGCGGTACAGGAGAACTTAACACCGGGGAGCTGTTTTTT
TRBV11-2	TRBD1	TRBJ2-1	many	CASSTDRGLWSEQFF	TGTGCCAGCAGCACCGACAGGGGGCTTTGGAGTGAGCAGTTCTTC
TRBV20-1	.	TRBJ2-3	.	CSARQDSDTQYF	TGCAGTGCTCGACAGGATTCCGATACGCAGTATTTT
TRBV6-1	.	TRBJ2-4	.	CASRWGRGWDIQYF	TGTGCCAGCAGATGGGGCAGGGGATGGGACATTCAGTACTTC
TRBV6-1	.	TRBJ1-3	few	CASSARVGNTIYF	TGTGCCAGCAGTGCCAGGGTTGGAAACACCATATATTTT